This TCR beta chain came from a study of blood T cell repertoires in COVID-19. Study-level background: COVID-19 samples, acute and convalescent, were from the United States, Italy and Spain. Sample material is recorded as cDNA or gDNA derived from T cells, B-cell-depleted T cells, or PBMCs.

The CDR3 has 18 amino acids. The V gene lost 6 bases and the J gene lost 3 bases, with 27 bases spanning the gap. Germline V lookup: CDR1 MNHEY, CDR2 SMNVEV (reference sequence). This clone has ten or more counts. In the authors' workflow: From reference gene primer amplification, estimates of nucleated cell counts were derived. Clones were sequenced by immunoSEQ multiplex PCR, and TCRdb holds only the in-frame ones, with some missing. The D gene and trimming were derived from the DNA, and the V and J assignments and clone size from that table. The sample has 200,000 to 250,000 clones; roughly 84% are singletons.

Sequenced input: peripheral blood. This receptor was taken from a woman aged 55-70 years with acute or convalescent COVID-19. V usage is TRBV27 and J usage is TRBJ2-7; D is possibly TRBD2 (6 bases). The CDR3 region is CASSPRLSPRERNYEQYF. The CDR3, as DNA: TGTGCCAGCAGCCCCCGGTTATCCCCGCGGGAAAGAAACTACGAGCAGTACTTC.